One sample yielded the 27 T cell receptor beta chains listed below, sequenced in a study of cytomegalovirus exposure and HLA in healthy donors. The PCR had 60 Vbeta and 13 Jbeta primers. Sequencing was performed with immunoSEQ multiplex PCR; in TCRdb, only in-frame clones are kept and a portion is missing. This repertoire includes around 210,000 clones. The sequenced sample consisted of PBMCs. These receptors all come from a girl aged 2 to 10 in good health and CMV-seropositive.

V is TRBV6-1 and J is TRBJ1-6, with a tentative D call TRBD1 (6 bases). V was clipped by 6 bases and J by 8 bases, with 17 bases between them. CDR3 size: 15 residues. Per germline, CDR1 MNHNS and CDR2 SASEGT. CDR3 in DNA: TGTGCCAGCAGGGTGGCTAGGGGGAGAGATTCACCCCTCCACTTT. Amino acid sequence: CASRVARGRDSPLHF.

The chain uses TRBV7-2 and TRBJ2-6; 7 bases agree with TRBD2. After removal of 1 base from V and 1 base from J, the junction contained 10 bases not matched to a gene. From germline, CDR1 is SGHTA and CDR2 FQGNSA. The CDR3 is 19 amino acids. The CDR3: CASSLGGLAAVSGANVLTF. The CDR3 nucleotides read TGTGCCAGCAGCTTAGGCGGTCTAGCGGCCGTTTCTGGGGCCAACGTCCTGACTTTC.

The CDR3 DNA follows: TGCGCCAGCAGCCAAGACCGACAAACCCAGCAGTTCTTC. Protein sequence: CASSQDRQTQQFF. The J gene is TRBJ2-1, the V gene TRBV4-1; D unclear. The CDR3 consists of 13 residues. The V end lost 0 bases, the J end lost 11 bases, and 11 bases lay between the germline ends. Germline V gives CDR1 MGHRA, CDR2 YSYEKL.

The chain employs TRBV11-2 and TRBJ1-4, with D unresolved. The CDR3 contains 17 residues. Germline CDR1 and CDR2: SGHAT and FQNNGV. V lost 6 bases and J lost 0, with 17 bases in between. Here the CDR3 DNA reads TGTGCCAGCAGGATACACAGTGAGCTTGCAACTAATGAAAAACTGTTTTTT. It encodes CASRIHSELATNEKLFF.

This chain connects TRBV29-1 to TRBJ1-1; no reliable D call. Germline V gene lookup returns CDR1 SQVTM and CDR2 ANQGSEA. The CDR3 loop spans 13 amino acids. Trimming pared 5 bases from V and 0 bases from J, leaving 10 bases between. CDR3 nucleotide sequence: TGCAGCGTTCAGCGGATCATGAACACTGAAGCTTTCTTT. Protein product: CSVQRIMNTEAFF.

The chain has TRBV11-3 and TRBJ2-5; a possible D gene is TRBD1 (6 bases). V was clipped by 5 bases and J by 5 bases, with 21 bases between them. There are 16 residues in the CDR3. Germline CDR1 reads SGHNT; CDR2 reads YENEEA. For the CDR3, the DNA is TGTGCCAGCAGCCGAGGGGGTAGTCATCCTTCGGAGACCCAGTACTTC. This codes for CASSRGGSHPSETQYF.

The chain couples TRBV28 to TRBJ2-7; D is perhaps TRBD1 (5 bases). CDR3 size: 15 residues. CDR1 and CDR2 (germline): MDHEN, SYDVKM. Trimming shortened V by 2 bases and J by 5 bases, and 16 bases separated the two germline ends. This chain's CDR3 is CASSLVQGAGDEQYF. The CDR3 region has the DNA TGTGCCAGCAGTTTAGTGCAGGGCGCAGGCGACGAGCAGTACTTC. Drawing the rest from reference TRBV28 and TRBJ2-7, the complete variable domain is DVKVTQSSRYLVKRTGEKVFLECVQDMDHENMFWYRQDPGLGLRLIYFSYDVKMKEKGDIPEGYSVSREKKERFSLILESASTNQTSMYLCASSLVQGAGDEQYFGPGTRLTVT.

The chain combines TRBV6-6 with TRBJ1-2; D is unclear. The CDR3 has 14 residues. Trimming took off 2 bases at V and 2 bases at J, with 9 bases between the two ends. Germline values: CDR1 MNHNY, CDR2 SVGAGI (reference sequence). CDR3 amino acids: CASSYRQANYGYTF. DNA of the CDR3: TGTGCCAGCAGTTACAGGCAGGCAAACTATGGCTACACCTTC.

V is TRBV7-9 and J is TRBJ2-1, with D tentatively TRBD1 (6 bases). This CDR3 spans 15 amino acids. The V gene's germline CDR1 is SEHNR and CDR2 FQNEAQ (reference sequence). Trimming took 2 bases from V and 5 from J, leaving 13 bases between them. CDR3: CASSLIQGANNEQFF. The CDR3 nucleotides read TGTGCCAGCAGCTTAATACAGGGCGCAAACAATGAGCAGTTCTTC. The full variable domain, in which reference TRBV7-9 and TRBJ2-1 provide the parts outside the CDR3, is DTGVSQNPRHKITKRGQNVTFRCDPISEHNRLYWYRQTLGQGPEFLTYFQNEAQLEKSRLLSDRFSAERPKGSFSTLEIQRTEQGDSAMYLCASSLIQGANNEQFFGPGTRLTVL.

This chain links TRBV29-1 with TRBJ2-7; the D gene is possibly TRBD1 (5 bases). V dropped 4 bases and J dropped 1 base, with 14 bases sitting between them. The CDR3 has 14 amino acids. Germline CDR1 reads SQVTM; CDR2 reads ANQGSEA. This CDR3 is CSVAPGAVSYEQYF. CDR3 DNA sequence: TGCAGCGTTGCTCCTGGGGCCGTATCCTACGAGCAGTACTTC.

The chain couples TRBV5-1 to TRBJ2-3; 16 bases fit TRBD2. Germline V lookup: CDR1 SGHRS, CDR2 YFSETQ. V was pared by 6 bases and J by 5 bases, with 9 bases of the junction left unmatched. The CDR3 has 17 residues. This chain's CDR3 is CASTPGLAGGPRDTQYF. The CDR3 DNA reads TGCGCCAGCACCCCGGGACTAGCGGGAGGGCCCAGAGATACGCAGTATTTT.

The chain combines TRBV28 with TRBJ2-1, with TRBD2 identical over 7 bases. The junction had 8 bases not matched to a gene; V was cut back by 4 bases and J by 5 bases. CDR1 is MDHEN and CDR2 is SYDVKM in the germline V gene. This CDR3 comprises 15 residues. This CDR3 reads CASSWGGEPNNEQFF. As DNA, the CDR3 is TGTGCCAGCAGTTGGGGAGGGGAACCTAACAATGAGCAGTTCTTC.

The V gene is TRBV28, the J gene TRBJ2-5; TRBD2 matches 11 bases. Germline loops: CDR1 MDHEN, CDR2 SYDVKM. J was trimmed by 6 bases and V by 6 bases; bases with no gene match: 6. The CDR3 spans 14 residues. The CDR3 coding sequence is TGTGCCAGCAGACTTAGCGGGAGGGCCCAGACCCAGTACTTC. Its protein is CASRLSGRAQTQYF.

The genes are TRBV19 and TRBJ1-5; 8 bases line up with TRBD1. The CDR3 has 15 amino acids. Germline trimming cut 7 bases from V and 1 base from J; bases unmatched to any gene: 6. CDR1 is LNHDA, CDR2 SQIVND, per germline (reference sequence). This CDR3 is CASNGQGLSNQPQHF. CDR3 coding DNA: TGTGCCAGTAACGGACAGGGTCTGAGCAATCAGCCCCAGCATTTT.

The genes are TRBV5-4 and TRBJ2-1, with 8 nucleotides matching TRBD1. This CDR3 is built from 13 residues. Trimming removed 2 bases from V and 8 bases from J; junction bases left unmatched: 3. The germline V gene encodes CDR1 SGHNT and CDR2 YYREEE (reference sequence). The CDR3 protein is CASSFHRGDEQFF. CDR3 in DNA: TGTGCCAGCAGCTTCCACAGGGGGGATGAGCAGTTCTTC.

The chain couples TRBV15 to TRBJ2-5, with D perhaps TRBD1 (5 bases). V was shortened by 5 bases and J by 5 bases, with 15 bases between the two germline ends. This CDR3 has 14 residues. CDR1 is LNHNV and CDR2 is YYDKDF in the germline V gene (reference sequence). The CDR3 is CATSRIPGRETQYF. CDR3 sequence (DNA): TGTGCCACCAGCCGAATTCCAGGGCGGGAGACCCAGTACTTC. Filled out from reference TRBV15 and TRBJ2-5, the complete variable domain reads DAMVIQNPRYQVTQFGKPVTLSCSQTLNHNVMYWYQQKSSQAPKLLFHYYDKDFNNEADTPDNFQSRRPNTSFCFLDIRSPGLGDTAMYLCATSRIPGRETQYFGPGTRLLVL.

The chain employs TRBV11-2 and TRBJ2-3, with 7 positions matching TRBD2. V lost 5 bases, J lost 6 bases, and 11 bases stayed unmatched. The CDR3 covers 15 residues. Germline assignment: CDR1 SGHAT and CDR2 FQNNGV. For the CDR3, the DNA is TGTGCCAGCAGCCTACTAGCGTTTCCCCGGGATACGCAGTATTTT. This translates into CASSLLAFPRDTQYF.

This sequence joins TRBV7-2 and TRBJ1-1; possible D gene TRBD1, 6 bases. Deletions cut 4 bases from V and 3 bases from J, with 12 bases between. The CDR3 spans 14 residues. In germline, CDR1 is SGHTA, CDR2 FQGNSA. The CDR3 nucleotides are TGTGCCAGCAGCTCAAAACAGGGAGACACTGAAGCTTTCTTT. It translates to CASSSKQGDTEAFF.

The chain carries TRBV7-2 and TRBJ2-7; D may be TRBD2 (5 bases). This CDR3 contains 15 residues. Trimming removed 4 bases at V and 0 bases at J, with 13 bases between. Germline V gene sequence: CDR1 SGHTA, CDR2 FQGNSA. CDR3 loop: CASSWAGVTSYEQYF. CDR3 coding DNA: TGTGCCAGCAGCTGGGCCGGGGTGACCTCCTACGAGCAGTACTTC.

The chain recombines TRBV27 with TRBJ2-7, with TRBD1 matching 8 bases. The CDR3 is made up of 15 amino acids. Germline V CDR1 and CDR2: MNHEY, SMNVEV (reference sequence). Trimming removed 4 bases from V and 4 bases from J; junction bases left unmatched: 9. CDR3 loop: CASSSRTGPGYEQYF. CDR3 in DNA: TGTGCCAGCAGTTCTAGGACAGGGCCAGGGTACGAGCAGTACTTC.

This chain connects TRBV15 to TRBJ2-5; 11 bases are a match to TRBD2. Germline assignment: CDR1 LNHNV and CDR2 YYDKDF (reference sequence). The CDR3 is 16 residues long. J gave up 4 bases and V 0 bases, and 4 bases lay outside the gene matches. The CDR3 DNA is TGTGCCACCAGCAGAGATCTCGGGACTAGCGGAGAGACCCAGTACTTC. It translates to CATSRDLGTSGETQYF.

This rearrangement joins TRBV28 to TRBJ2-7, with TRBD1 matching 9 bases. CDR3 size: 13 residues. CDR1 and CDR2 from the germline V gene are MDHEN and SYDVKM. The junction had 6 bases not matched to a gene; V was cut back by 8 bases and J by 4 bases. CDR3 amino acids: CASQDRGRYEQYF. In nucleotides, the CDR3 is TGTGCCAGCCAGGACAGGGGACGGTACGAGCAGTACTTC. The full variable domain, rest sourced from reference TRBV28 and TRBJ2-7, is DVKVTQSSRYLVKRTGEKVFLECVQDMDHENMFWYRQDPGLGLRLIYFSYDVKMKEKGDIPEGYSVSREKKERFSLILESASTNQTSMYLCASQDRGRYEQYFGPGTRLTVT.

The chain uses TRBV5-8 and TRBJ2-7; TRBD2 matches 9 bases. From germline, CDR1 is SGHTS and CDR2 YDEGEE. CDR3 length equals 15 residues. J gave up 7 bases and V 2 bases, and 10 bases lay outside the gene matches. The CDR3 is CASSFLASGVQEQYF. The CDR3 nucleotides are TGTGCCAGCAGCTTCCTTGCTAGCGGGGTCCAGGAGCAGTACTTC.

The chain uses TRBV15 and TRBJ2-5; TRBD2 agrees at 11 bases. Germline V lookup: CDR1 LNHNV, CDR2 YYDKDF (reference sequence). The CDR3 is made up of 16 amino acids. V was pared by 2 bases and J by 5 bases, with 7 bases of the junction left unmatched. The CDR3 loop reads CATSRLAGGLGETQYF. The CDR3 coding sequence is TGTGCCACCAGCAGATTAGCGGGAGGGCTGGGGGAGACCCAGTACTTC.

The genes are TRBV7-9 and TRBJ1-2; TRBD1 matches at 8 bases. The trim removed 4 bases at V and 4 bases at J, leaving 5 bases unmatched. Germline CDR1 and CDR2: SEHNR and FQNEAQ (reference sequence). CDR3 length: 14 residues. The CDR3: CASSWDRNPYGYTF. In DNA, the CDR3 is TGTGCCAGCAGCTGGGACAGGAACCCCTATGGCTACACCTTC.

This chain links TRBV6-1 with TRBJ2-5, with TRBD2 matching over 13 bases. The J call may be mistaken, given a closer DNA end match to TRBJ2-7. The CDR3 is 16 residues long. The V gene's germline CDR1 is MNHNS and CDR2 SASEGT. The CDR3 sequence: CASSETSGRAFTEQYF. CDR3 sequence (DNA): TGTGCCAGCAGTGAAACTAGCGGGAGGGCCTTCACCGAGCAGTACTTC.

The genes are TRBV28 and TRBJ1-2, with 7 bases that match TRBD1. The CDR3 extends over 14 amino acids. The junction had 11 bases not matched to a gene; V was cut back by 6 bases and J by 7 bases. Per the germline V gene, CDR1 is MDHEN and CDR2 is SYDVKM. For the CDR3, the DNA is TGTGCCAGCAGGCGACAGGGCTTTGTGGGTGGCTACACCTTC. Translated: CASRRQGFVGGYTF.